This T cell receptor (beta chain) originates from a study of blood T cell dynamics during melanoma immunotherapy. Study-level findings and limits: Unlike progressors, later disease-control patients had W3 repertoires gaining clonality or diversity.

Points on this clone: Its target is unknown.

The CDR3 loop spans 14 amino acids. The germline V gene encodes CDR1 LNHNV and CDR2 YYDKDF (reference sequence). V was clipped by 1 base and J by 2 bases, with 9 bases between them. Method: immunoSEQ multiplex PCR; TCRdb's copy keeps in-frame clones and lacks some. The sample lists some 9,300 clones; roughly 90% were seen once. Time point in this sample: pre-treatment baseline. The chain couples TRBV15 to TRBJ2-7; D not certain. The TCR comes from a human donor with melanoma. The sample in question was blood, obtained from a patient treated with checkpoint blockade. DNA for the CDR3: TGTGCCACCAGCAGAGGCCACGGACCCTACGAGCAGTACTTC. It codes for CATSRGHGPYEQYF.